These 13 T cell receptor beta chains originate from one sample sequenced in a study of T cells in women clearing cervical HPV infection. Here immunoSEQ multiplex PCR was the method, and the copy in TCRdb shows in-frame clones only, minus some. In all, the sample yields 39,000 or so clones. The sequenced sample was blood buffy coat. Receptors were obtained from a woman aged 18-69 years with a cervical HPV16 infection that either progressed to CIN3+ or cleared (not recorded which).

With respect to this clone: The read gets to within 3 residues of the CDR3 end, and the germline J gene fills in the rest. The V call is TRBV11-2, the J call TRBJ2-7, with TRBD1 matching over 9 bases. V trimming: 6 bases; J trimming: 3 bases; junction bases outside the gene matches: 9. Per the germline V gene, CDR1 is SGHAT and CDR2 is FQNNGV. CDR3 length: 15 residues. The CDR3 sequence is CASSTDRGHFYEQYF. CDR3 bases read: TGTGCCAGCAGTACGGACAGGGGCCACTTCTACGAG. The whole variable domain, filled in from reference TRBV11-2 and TRBJ2-7, reads EAGVAQSPRYKIIEKRQSVAFWCNPISGHATLYWYQQILGQGPKLLIQFQNNGVVDDSQLPKDRFSAERLKGVDSTLKIQPAKLEDSAVYLCASSTDRGHFYEQYFGPGTRLTVT.

For this clone: The read gets to within 3 residues of the CDR3 end, and the germline J gene fills in the rest. The rearrangement joins TRBV19 to TRBJ2-5; no definite D call. In germline, CDR1 is LNHDA, CDR2 SQIVND (reference sequence). Between the trimmed V and J ends, which lost 3 bases and 6 bases, there was a span of 11 bases. This CDR3 has 13 residues. CDR3 amino acids: CASSMLGAQTQYF. Incomplete CDR3 DNA: TGTGCCAGTAGTATGTTGGGCGCCCAGACC.

About this clone itself: The read finishes 3 residues shy of the CDR3 end, and the germline J gene is used to complete it. V and J are TRBV2 and TRBJ2-3, with unresolved D. V was cut by 6 bases and J by 4 bases, with 8 bases left in between. The CDR3 totals 12 residues. CDR1 SNHLY and CDR2 FYNNEI come from the germline V gene. CDR3 amino acids: CASRFLADTQYF. The CDR3 bases that were read are TGTGCCAGCAGGTTTCTAGCAGATACG.

Comment on this clone: Read coverage stops 3 residues before the CDR3 terminus; the germline J gene supplies the remainder. This rearrangement joins TRBV6-1 to TRBJ2-5; a possible D gene is TRBD2 (6 bases). Per the germline V gene, CDR1 is MNHNS and CDR2 is SASEGT. V dropped 2 bases and J dropped 1 base, with 14 bases sitting between them. There are 16 residues in the CDR3. The CDR3 sequence: CASSELTGDPQETQYF. The CDR3 DNA, read in part, is TGTGCCAGCAGTGAACTTACGGGGGACCCCCAAGAGACC.

Note on this clone: Sequencing ends 3 residues short of the CDR3 end; the germline J gene provides the rest. V is TRBV20-1 and J is TRBJ2-2; 9 nucleotides agree with TRBD1. The CDR3 covers 14 residues. Germline V gene data show CDR1 as DFQATT and CDR2 as SNEGSKA (reference sequence). The part of the CDR3 DNA that was read is TGCAGTGCTAGAGATGGGACAGGGAATGAAAAG. Protein sequence: CSARDGTGNEK. The full CDR3 is CSARDGTGNEKLFF.

To note about this clone: Sequencing ends 3 residues short of the CDR3 end; the germline J gene provides the rest. The gene calls are TRBV9 and TRBJ2-3; 7 nucleotides align to TRBD1. The CDR3 length is 16 residues. From germline, CDR1 is SGDLS and CDR2 YYNGEE. V was clipped by 6 bases and J by 2 bases; unmatched bases: 12. The CDR3 reads CASNHPDRVSTDTQYF. The part of the CDR3 DNA that was read is TGTGCCAGCAACCATCCCGACAGGGTGTCCACAGATACG.

On this clone: The read terminates 3 residues before the CDR3 end, so the remaining end is supplied by the germline J gene. The genes are TRBV18 and TRBJ1-1; 9 positions match TRBD1. With V trimmed by 3 bases and J by 7 bases, 6 bases remained unmatched. The length of the CDR3 is 14 residues. Germline V gene data show CDR1 as KGHSH and CDR2 as LQKENI. CDR3 sequence: CASSPDRGLIEAFF. The part of the CDR3 DNA that was read is TGTGCCAGCTCACCCGACAGGGGGTTGATTGAA.

As to this clone: Read sequence stops 3 residues before the CDR3 end, and the germline J gene provides the missing end. The gene calls are TRBV20-1 and TRBJ1-5, with D perhaps matching TRBD1 (5 bases). Germline values: CDR1 DFQATT, CDR2 SNEGSKA (reference sequence). The germline V and J ends were trimmed by 6 bases and 6 bases, with 12 bases remaining between them. The CDR3 length is 12 residues. Partial CDR3 DNA: TGCAGTGCACCCAGGGTTGGTCAGCCC. Protein sequence: CSAPRVGQP. The full CDR3 reads CSAPRVGQPQHF.

A note on this clone: Read sequence stops 3 residues before the CDR3 end, and the germline J gene provides the missing end. The chain couples TRBV30 to TRBJ2-2, with TRBD1 matching over 7 bases. CDR1 is GTSNPN, CDR2 SVGIG, per germline (reference sequence). The CDR3 spans 14 residues. CDR3 DNA, as far as it was read: TGTGCCTGGAGTGGGACAGGCAATAATGAAAAG. Its protein product is CAWSGTGNNEK. The whole CDR3 sequence reads CAWSGTGNNEKLFF. Filled out from reference TRBV30 and TRBJ2-2, the complete variable domain reads SQTIHQWPATLVQPVGSPLSLECTVEGTSNPNLYWYRQAAGRGLQLLFYSVGIGQISSEVPQNLSASRPQDRQFILSSKKLLLSDSGFYLCAWSGTGNNEKLFFGEGSRLTVL.

The sequenced part of the CDR3 DNA is TGTGCCAGCAGTACTCCCTTCGGACAGACCTACGAG. This sequence encodes CASSTPFGQTYE. The full CDR3 is CASSTPFGQTYEQYF. V usage is TRBV28 and J usage is TRBJ2-7, with D maybe TRBD1 (6 bases). The read comes to an end 3 residues before the CDR3 does, leaving the germline J gene to fill in the end. This CDR3 has 15 amino acids. The germline V and J ends were trimmed by 5 bases and 2 bases, with 16 bases remaining between them. Looked up from germline, CDR1 is MDHEN and CDR2 is SYDVKM.

Points on this clone: The CDR3 goes on 3 residues after the read ends, and that part is filled in from the germline J gene. This chain joins TRBV28 and TRBJ2-7; D uncertain. V lost 5 bases to trimming and J lost 2 bases, with 7 bases between them. Germline V gives CDR1 MDHEN, CDR2 SYDVKM. This CDR3 is built from 12 residues. The chain's CDR3 is CASSDSTYEQYF. The sequenced part of the CDR3 DNA is TGTGCCAGCAGTGACTCAACCTACGAG.

On this clone itself: Coverage ceases 3 residues before the CDR3 finishes, and the germline J gene fills in the end. The chain recombines TRBV6-2 or TRBV6-3 with TRBJ1-4, with D possibly being TRBD1 (6 bases). CDR3 size: 15 residues. The germline gives CDR1 MNHEY, CDR2 SVGEGT. The CDR3 loop is CASSQGQYDNSPLFF. Incomplete CDR3 DNA: TGTGCCAGCAGCCAGGGGCAGTATGATAATTCACCA.

About this clone itself: The CDR3 goes on 3 residues after the read ends, and that part is filled in from the germline J gene. The V and J genes are TRBV20-1 and TRBJ2-5; D remains ambiguous. The CDR3 is made up of 14 amino acids. Trimming took off 0 bases at V and 1 base at J, with 9 bases between the two ends. The germline gives CDR1 DFQATT, CDR2 SNEGSKA (reference sequence). The CDR3 loop is CSARDGLSQETQYF. The DNA read from the CDR3 is TGCAGTGCTAGAGATGGGCTCAGCCAAGAGACC.